A selection of T cell receptor beta chains follows, all from one sample in a study of molecular identifiers for immune sequencing clone quantification. TCRdb redid the calling of the PCR reads with MiXCR, one entry per CDR3 protein. The sample includes approximately 550,000 distinct CDR3 sequences, over 20% of them seen just once. The specimen was naive CD8+ T cells from blood, with Jurkat cell RNA spiked in. Source of these receptors: a human donor in good health. Some libraries in this study had Jurkat cell RNA spiked in. Both conserved end residues are part of each CDR3. D genes are given only for firm matches. The size entry is marked missing in some rows and otherwise reads once, few, many or a size class.

d_call	v_call	clone_size	j_call	cdr3_aa	cdr3_nt
-	TRBV7-9	-	TRBJ1-3	CASSLGGVDTIYF	TGTGCCAGCAGCTTAGGAGGGGTCGACACCATATATTTT
TRBD2	TRBV28	few	TRBJ2-3	CASGASGGSTADTQYF	TGTGCCAGCGGGGCTAGCGGGGGCAGCACGGCAGATACGCAGTATTTT
-	TRBV7-9	few	TRBJ2-1	CASSLIGGYNEQFF	TGTGCCAGCAGCTTAATTGGGGGTTACAATGAGCAGTTCTTC
TRBD1	TRBV7-9	many	TRBJ1-2	CASSDRPANYGYTF	TGTGCCAGCTCGGACAGGCCGGCAAACTATGGCTACACCTTC
-	TRBV27	-	TRBJ2-7	CASSYAPGARYEQYF	TGTGCCAGCAGTTACGCCCCGGGAGCTCGGTACGAGCAGTACTTC
-	TRBV7-9	many	TRBJ2-3	CASSPGIGTDTQYF	TGTGCCAGCTCCCCCGGAATTGGGACAGATACGCAGTATTTT
TRBD1	TRBV4-1	many	TRBJ1-1	CASSDGSGGYTEAFF	TGCGCCAGCAGCGACGGGTCAGGGGGCTACACTGAAGCTTTCTTT
TRBD2	TRBV20-1	few	TRBJ2-2	CSARDIGGSSTGELFF	TGCAGTGCTAGAGATATTGGCGGGAGTAGCACCGGGGAGCTGTTTTTT
-	TRBV19	-	TRBJ2-2	CACNLGSPGELFF	TGTGCCTGTAATTTGGGGTCCCCCGGGGAGCTGTTTTTT
-	TRBV5-1	many	TRBJ2-7	CASSLKSSSYYEQYF	TGCGCCAGCAGCTTGAAAAGTAGCTCTTACTACGAGCAGTACTTC
-	TRBV6-5	-	TRBJ1-2	CASSPTGSAYFNYGYTF	TGTGCCAGCAGCCCGACAGGATCTGCCTACTTTAACTATGGCTACACCTTC
TRBD2	TRBV20-1	few	TRBJ2-2	CSAEKGLAGDTGELFF	TGCAGTGCTGAGAAAGGACTAGCGGGAGACACCGGGGAGCTGTTTTTT
TRBD1	TRBV28	-	TRBJ2-7	CASSSAQGAFYEQYF	TGTGCCAGCAGTTCCGCGCAGGGGGCTTTTTACGAGCAGTACTTC
-	TRBV13	-	TRBJ2-5	CASSHAIQETQYF	TGTGCCAGCAGCCACGCCATCCAAGAGACCCAGTACTTC
-	TRBV7-2	-	TRBJ2-3	CASSLVQKPGLTDTQYF	TGTGCCAGCAGCTTAGTTCAAAAACCCGGGCTCACAGATACGCAGTATTTT
-	TRBV6-2/TRBV6-3	-	TRBJ1-1	CASSSGHNLNTEAFF	TGTGCCAGCAGCTCCGGACACAATTTGAACACTGAAGCTTTCTTT
-	TRBV11-3	-	TRBJ2-7	CASSSDEGYEQYF	TGTGCCAGCAGCTCCGACGAGGGCTACGAGCAGTACTTC
-	TRBV7-6	-	TRBJ2-3	CASSFPLRTETSTGTQYF	TGTGCCAGCAGCTTCCCCCTTAGGACGGAAACTAGCACAGGTACGCAGTATTTT
TRBD1	TRBV7-9	many	TRBJ2-3	CASSLAPGTGLPDTQYF	TGTGCCAGCAGCTTAGCCCCCGGGACAGGGCTACCGGATACGCAGTATTTT
TRBD2	TRBV9	-	TRBJ2-5	CASSVGGSIETQYF	TGTGCCAGCAGCGTAGGCGGGAGTATAGAGACCCAGTACTTC
TRBD1	TRBV20-1	few	TRBJ2-5	CSAREGQGAWETQYF	TGCAGTGCTAGAGAGGGACAGGGGGCTTGGGAGACCCAGTACTTC
-	TRBV6-2/TRBV6-3	few	TRBJ1-6	CASRPGGGLALHF	TGTGCCAGCAGGCCCGGAGGGGGGCTGGCCCTCCACTTT
TRBD2	TRBV27	-	TRBJ2-7	CASSWTSNYEQYF	TGTGCCAGCAGTTGGACTAGTAATTACGAGCAGTACTTC
-	TRBV4-1	-	TRBJ1-1	CASGPLPGATEAFF	TGCGCCAGCGGCCCCCTCCCAGGGGCCACTGAAGCTTTCTTT
-	TRBV27	-	TRBJ1-1	CASSLNLRSVNTEAFF	TGTGCCAGCAGTTTAAACCTGCGCAGCGTTAACACTGAAGCTTTCTTT